This T cell receptor beta chain comes out of a study of CD8 T cells in Susac syndrome. Study observations and caveats: It was acknowledged in the study that its TCR sequencing and HLA analysis involved a relatively small number of individuals.

Random hexamers primed reverse transcription of roughly 0.5 to 1 ug RNA. TCR beta CDR3 was amplified by immunoSEQ covering 54 Vbeta and 13 Jbeta. In TCRdb, the immunoSEQ multiplex PCR reads were re-called with MiXCR into one record per CDR3 protein. The sample includes 120,000 to 150,000 distinct CDR3 sequences, approximately 94% seen only once; the top ten take nearly 0.085%. The control group consisted of healthy donors matched for age and sex. CD8+ and CD4+ T cells were negatively isolated; TEMRA cells were FACS-enriched. The CDR3 contains 14 residues. Per germline, CDR1 SGHRS and CDR2 YFSETQ. V was clipped by 5 bases and J by 1 base, with 12 bases between them. As for this clonotype: The antigen is unknown.

The sequence was collected from a human donor in good health. Input material: CD4+ T cells from PBMCs. This chain uses TRBV5-1 with TRBJ2-5; D call uncertain. DNA for the CDR3: TGCGCCAGCAGTATCGAAGGGTTCCAAGAGACCCAGTACTTC. It is translated as CASSIEGFQETQYF.